Here is one T cell receptor beta chain with its context. Its antigen remains unidentified. The germline V gene encodes CDR1 SGHVS and CDR2 FQNEAQ. Trimming took 5 bases from V and 0 from J; bases not matched to a gene: 3. The CDR3 totals 16 residues. The sample is drawn from a study of cytomegalovirus exposure and HLA in healthy donors. Study results and limitations: Published work reported that the classifier diagnosed cytomegalovirus status with high specificity and sensitivity. Some public TCRs appeared in many individuals, while most sequences were rare.

The PCR employed 60 Vbeta primers together with 13 Jbeta primers. Authors' data handling: In a later analysis, of around 83 million unique beta chains, some 10 million appeared in at least two donors. Sequencing was performed with immunoSEQ multiplex PCR; in TCRdb, only in-frame clones are kept and a portion is missing. V and J calls and clone size are as listed in that table; D and trimming were resolved from the DNA. The sample has some 160,000 clones, approximately 84% seen once. Source material: PBMCs. The TCR comes from a woman between 40 and 50 years old in good health and CMV-seropositive. The V call is TRBV7-8, the J call TRBJ2-5; 13 bases agree with TRBD2. CDR3 loop: CASSQGLAGNQETQYF. The DNA of the CDR3 is TGTGCCAGCAGCCAGGGACTAGCGGGGAACCAAGAGACCCAGTACTTC.